These T cell receptor beta chains were read from a single sample in a study of graft-versus-host responses after intestinal transplantation. TCRdb's copy holds only in-frame clones and misses some; the assay was immunoSEQ multiplex PCR. The sample has 1,600 or so clones; roughly 84% are singletons. This specimen consisted of ileum tissue, obtained 12 days after intestinal transplant. Source of these receptors: a human patient who received an intestinal transplant, so some T cells may come from the graft donor. Each CDR3 is given with its conserved first and last residue. D genes are given only for firm matches. The size entry is marked missing in some rows and otherwise reads once, few, many or a size class.

>TRBD1|TRBV2|.|TRBJ2-5
TGTGCCAGCAGGCCAACAGGGGGCCAAGAGACCCAGTACTTC
CASRPTGGQETQYF
>TRBD2|TRBV28|once|TRBJ2-7
TGTGCCAGCAGTTACCCTAGCGGGTCCTACGAGCAGTACTTC
CASSYPSGSYEQYF
>TRBD2|TRBV4-2|.|TRBJ2-5
TGTGCCAGCAGCCAAGAACTAGCGGGAGCGGCCCAAGAGACCCAGTACTTC
CASSQELAGAAQETQYF
>.|TRBV7-6|once|TRBJ2-6
TGTGCCAGCAGCATTAAAACAGGGTCGGCTATCAACGTCCTGACTTTC
CASSIKTGSAINVLTF
>TRBD2|TRBV5-6|.|TRBJ2-1
TGTGCCAGCAGCTTGGGACTAGCGGGCTCCTACAATGAGCAGTTCTTC
CASSLGLAGSYNEQFF
>TRBD2|TRBV7-8|.|TRBJ2-5
TGTGCCAGCAGCTACCCGACTAGCGGGAGGAGTTTAGGAGAGACCCAGTACTTC
CASSYPTSGRSLGETQYF
>.|TRBV5-5|once|TRBJ2-5
TGTGCCAGCAGCTTGACCGGGGAGACCCAGTACTTC
CASSLTGETQYF
>TRBD1|TRBV9|.|TRBJ1-6
TGTGCCAGCAGCGCGGGACAGGCGAATTCACCCCTCCACTTT
CASSAGQANSPLHF
>.|TRBV27|.|TRBJ2-7
TGTGCCAGCAGGGACATCCTTTGGGAGCAGTACTTC
CASRDILWEQYF
>.|TRBV21-1|few|TRBJ2-3
TGTGCCAGCAGCAAAGATCGGACAGGGCGGTGTGTTGCAGATACGCAGTATTTT
CASSKDRTGRCVADTQYF
>.|TRBV5-4|.|TRBJ2-3
TGTGCCAGCAGCTTGGCGGGGTGGGGAGATACGCAGTATTTT
CASSLAGWGDTQYF
>TRBD1|TRBV7-9|.|TRBJ2-7
TGTGCCAGCAGCTTAGAACGGACAGGGCCCTACGAGCAGTACTTC
CASSLERTGPYEQYF
>.|TRBV23-1|.|TRBJ2-5
TGCGCCAGCAGTCCCCGACTCCACGGTGGAGAGACCCAGTACTTC
CASSPRLHGGETQYF
>TRBD2|TRBV19|.|TRBJ2-1
TGTGCCAGTAGTCTCGGAGCGGGAGGGCAGGTTGAGCAGTTCTTC
CASSLGAGGQVEQFF
>TRBD2|TRBV7-3|.|TRBJ2-1
TGTGCCAGCAGCTTAATGGGACTAGCGGGAGTGAATGAGCAGTTCTTC
CASSLMGLAGVNEQFF
>.|TRBV6-6|.|TRBJ2-7
TGTGCCAGCAGCATACCCGCAACCGGGGCGGAATACGAGCAGTACTTC
CASSIPATGAEYEQYF
>.|TRBV6-1|.|TRBJ1-3
TGTGCCAGCAGTGAACTCGGGACGGCCTCTGGAAACACCATATATTTT
CASSELGTASGNTIYF
>.|TRBV28|.|TRBJ1-5
TGTGCCAGCAGACCCGGCCGGGACGCTATAGGTGGCAATCAGCCCCAGCATTTT
CASRPGRDAIGGNQPQHF
>.|TRBV2|.|TRBJ2-1
TGTGCCAGCAGTATAAACGGTATCAATGAGCAGTTCTTC
CASSINGINEQFF
>.|TRBV7-4|.|TRBJ2-2
TGTGCCAGCAGCTTAAGCAGGGAGGACACCGGGGAGCTGTTTTTT
CASSLSREDTGELFF
>.|TRBV11-3|.|TRBJ2-1
TGTGCCAGCGGCTGGCATATCCCCGAGAGGACAGCCAGAAATGAGCAGTTCTTC
CASGWHIPERTARNEQFF
>.|TRBV19|.|TRBJ2-2
TGTGCCAGTAGACAGGGAATGGCCGGGGAGCTGTTTTTT
CASRQGMAGELFF
>.|TRBV10-3|.|TRBJ2-7
TGTGCCATCGGACAGGGAGGGAACGAGCAGTACTTC
CAIGQGGNEQYF
>.|TRBV7-4|.|TRBJ1-3
TGTGCCAGCAGCGCCGGGACGTCCCCCTCGGGAAACACCATATATTTT
CASSAGTSPSGNTIYF
>TRBD2|TRBV2|.|TRBJ2-7
TGTGCCAGCTATGGACTAGCGGGTCCCTACGAGCAGTACTTC
CASYGLAGPYEQYF
>TRBD2|TRBV25-1|.|TRBJ2-3
TGTGCCAGCAGTGAATCCCAGCGGGAGTTCCCAGATACGCAGTATTTT
CASSESQREFPDTQYF
>.|TRBV19|.|TRBJ1-2
TGTGCCAGTAGTACGCAGGGATTTCGATATGGCTACACCTTC
CASSTQGFRYGYTF
>.|TRBV27|.|TRBJ1-5
TGTGCCAGCAGTTTTCGAGAACATCAGCCCCAGCATTTT
CASSFREHQPQHF
>TRBD1|TRBV28|.|TRBJ2-3
TGTGCCAGCAGTCCAGACAGGGGGCGTGCAGATACGCAGTATTTT
CASSPDRGRADTQYF
>.|TRBV28|once|TRBJ1-2
TGTGCCAGCAGTTTCCAGAACTATGGCTACACCTTC
CASSFQNYGYTF
>.|TRBV6-5|once|TRBJ1-1
TGTGCCAGCAGGGGCGAGACGTATACTGAAGCTTTCTTT
CASRGETYTEAFF
>.|TRBV27|few|TRBJ2-1
TGTGCCAGCAGTCCGGGGACCGTCCCCTACAATGAGCAGTTCTTC
CASSPGTVPYNEQFF
>.|TRBV4-1|.|TRBJ1-1
TGCGCCAGCAGCCAAGTTACAGGGCCCTTGATTGAAGCTTTCTTT
CASSQVTGPLIEAFF
>TRBD2|TRBV30|.|TRBJ2-5
TGTGCCTGGAGTGCAGCCCCGGGACTAGCGCAAGAGACCCAGTACTTC
CAWSAAPGLAQETQYF
>.|TRBV27|.|TRBJ1-1
TGTGCCAGCAGTATACGGGGGGGGACTGAAGCTTTCTTT
CASSIRGGTEAFF
>TRBD2|TRBV5-1|once|TRBJ2-1
TGCGCCAGCAGCTTGGCTAGCGGAGCTTACAATGAGCAGTTCTTC
CASSLASGAYNEQFF
>.|TRBV27|.|TRBJ2-1
TGTGCCAGCAGCTCCCTTGGGTTCAGCTCCTACAATGAGCAGTTCTTC
CASSSLGFSSYNEQFF
>TRBD1|TRBV30|.|TRBJ2-5
TGTGCCTGGAGTAAGGGGGCAGAGACCCAGTACTTC
CAWSKGAETQYF
>TRBD1|TRBV28|.|TRBJ2-3
TGTGCCAGCAGTCCCCCCGACAGGGGACATTGGGCGGGTACGCAGTATTTT
CASSPPDRGHWAGTQYF
>.|TRBV19|.|TRBJ2-1
TGTGCCAGTAGTACAAAGACAGACGCCTACAATGAGCAGTTCTTC
CASSTKTDAYNEQFF
>TRBD2|TRBV9|.|TRBJ2-5
TGTGCCAGCAGCGTAACTAGCGGGATAAAGACCCAGTACTTC
CASSVTSGIKTQYF
>TRBD2|TRBV27|.|TRBJ2-2
TGTGCCAGCAGTTTATCCGCTAGCGGGAGTATTGCCGGGGAGCTGTTTTTT
CASSLSASGSIAGELFF
>TRBD2|TRBV4-1|.|TRBJ2-1
TGCGCCAGCAGCCAAGATCCCCGCGCGGGAGGCTTGACTGAGCAGTTCTTC
CASSQDPRAGGLTEQFF
>.|TRBV19|.|TRBJ2-2
TGTGCCAGTAGTAGCGGCGGGACCGGGGAGCTGTTTTTT
CASSSGGTGELFF
>TRBD2|TRBV9|.|TRBJ2-1
TGTGCCAGCAGCGAGGAGGGACTAGCGGGAGTCGGGTCCTACAATGAGCAGTTCTTC
CASSEEGLAGVGSYNEQFF
>TRBD1|TRBV2|.|TRBJ2-5
TGTGCCAGCAGCCGACAGGGGGCAGGGGAGACCCAGTACTTC
CASSRQGAGETQYF